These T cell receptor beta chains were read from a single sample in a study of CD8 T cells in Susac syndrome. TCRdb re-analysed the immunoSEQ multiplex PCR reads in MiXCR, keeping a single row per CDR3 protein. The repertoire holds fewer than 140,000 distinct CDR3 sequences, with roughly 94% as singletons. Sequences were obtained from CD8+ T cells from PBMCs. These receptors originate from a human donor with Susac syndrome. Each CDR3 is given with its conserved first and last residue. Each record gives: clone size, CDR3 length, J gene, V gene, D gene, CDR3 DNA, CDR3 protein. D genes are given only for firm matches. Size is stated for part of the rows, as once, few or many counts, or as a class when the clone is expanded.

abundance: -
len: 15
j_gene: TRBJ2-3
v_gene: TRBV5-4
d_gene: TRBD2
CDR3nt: TGTGCCAGCAGCACGGGGGGGCCCGGCACAGATACGCAGTATTTT
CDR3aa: CASSTGGPGTDTQYF

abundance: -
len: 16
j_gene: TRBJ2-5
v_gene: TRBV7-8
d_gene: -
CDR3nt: TGTGCCAGCAGCTTAGCGGGGGAGCCCCTCGAAGAGACCCAGTACTTC
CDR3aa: CASSLAGEPLEETQYF

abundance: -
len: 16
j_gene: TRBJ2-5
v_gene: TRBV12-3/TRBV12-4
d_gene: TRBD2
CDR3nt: TGTGCCAGCAGTCCCACGACTAGCGGGGGGGAAGAGACCCAGTACTTC
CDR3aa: CASSPTTSGGEETQYF

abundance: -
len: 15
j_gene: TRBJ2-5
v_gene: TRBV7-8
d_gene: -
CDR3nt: TGTGCCAGCAGCACACGCATCGGGCTCCAAGAGACCCAGTACTTC
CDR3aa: CASSTRIGLQETQYF

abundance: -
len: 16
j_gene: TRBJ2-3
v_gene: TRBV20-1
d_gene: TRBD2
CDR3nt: TGCAGTGCTCAGCGGGGGGTCGATCCTAGCACAGATACGCAGTATTTT
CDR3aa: CSAQRGVDPSTDTQYF

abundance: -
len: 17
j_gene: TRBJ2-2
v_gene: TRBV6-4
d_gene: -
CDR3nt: TGTGCCAGCAGTGACAGTGCGGGACAGCTTTACACCGGGGAGCTGTTTTTT
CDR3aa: CASSDSAGQLYTGELFF

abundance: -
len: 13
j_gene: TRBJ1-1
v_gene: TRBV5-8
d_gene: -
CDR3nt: TGTGCCAGCAGCTTGGTCCCGAACACTGAAGCTTTCTTT
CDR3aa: CASSLVPNTEAFF

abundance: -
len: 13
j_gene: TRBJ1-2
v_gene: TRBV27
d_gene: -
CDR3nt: TGTGCCAGCAGTTGGGCCGGGAGGGATGGCTACACCTTC
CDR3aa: CASSWAGRDGYTF

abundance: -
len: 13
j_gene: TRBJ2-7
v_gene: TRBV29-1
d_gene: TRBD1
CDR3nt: TGCAGCGTTGAGGGGACAGGGCTCTACGAGCAGTACTTC
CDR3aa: CSVEGTGLYEQYF

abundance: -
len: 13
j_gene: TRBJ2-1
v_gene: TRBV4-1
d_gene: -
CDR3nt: TGCGCCAGCGGCCAAGACGGCCGGGATGAGCAGTTCTTC
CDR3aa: CASGQDGRDEQFF

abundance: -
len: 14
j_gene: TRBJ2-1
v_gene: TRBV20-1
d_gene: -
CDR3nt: TGCAGTGCTAGAGCGGGCAGCTCCTACAATGAGCAGTTCTTC
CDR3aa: CSARAGSSYNEQFF

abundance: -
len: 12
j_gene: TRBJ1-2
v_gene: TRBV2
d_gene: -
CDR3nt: TGTGCCAGCCCGGATGCCCGGGGAAGCTACACCTTC
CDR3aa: CASPDARGSYTF

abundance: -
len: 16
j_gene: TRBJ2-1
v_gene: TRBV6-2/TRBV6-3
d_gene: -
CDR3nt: TGTGCCAGCAGTTACTCTAGGGACGGATACTACAATGAGCAGTTCTTC
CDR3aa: CASSYSRDGYYNEQFF

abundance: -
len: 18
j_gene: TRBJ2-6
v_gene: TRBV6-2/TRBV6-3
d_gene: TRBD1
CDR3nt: TGTGCCAGCAATTTCCAGACAGGGGAAAGAACTGGGGCCAACGTCCTGACTTTC
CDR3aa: CASNFQTGERTGANVLTF

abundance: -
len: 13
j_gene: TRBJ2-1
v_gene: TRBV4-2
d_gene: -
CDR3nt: TGTGCCAGCAGCCGAGAAGGGCCGGAGGGGCAGTTCTTC
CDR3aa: CASSREGPEGQFF

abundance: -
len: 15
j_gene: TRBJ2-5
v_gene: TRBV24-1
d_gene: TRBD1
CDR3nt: TGTGCCACCAGTGACACCGGGACAGGGCCAGAGACCCAGTACTTC
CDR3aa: CATSDTGTGPETQYF

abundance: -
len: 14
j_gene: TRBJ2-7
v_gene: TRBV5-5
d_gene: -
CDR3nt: TGTGCCAGCAGCTTGGAGACCCTCAACAGGGAGCAGTACTTC
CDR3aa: CASSLETLNREQYF

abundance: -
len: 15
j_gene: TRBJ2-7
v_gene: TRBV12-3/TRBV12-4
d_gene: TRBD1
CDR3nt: TGTGCCAGCAGTGATACAGGGGAAAGGTGGGACGAGCAGTACTTC
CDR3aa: CASSDTGERWDEQYF

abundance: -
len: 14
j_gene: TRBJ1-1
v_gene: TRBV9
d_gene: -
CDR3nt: TGTGCCAGCAGCGTCGCTACAGAGAACACTGAAGCTTTCTTT
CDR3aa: CASSVATENTEAFF

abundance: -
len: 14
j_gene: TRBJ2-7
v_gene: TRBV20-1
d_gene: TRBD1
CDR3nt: TGCAGTGCCGTGGCGGACAGGGGATCCCACGAGCAGTACTTC
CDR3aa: CSAVADRGSHEQYF

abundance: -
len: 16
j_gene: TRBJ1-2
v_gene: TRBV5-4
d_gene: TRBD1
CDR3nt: TGTGCCAGCAGCCCCTCGGCGCAGGGGGGAAACTATGGCTACACCTTC
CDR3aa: CASSPSAQGGNYGYTF

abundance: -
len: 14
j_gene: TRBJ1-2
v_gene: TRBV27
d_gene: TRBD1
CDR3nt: TGTGCCAGCAGTTTAGCGGGACAGGGGGATGGCTACACCTTC
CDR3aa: CASSLAGQGDGYTF

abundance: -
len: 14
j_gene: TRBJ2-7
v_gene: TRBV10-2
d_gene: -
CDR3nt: TGCGCCAGCAGTGAGACAGGGTCGAGGGACGAGCAGTACTTC
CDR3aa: CASSETGSRDEQYF

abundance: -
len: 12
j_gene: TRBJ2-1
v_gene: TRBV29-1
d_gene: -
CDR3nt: TGCAGCGTGGGGGCAGGGTTCTATGAGCAGTTCTTC
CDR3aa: CSVGAGFYEQFF

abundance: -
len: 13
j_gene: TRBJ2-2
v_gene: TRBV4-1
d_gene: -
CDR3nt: TGCGCCAGCAGGGGGACGAACACCGGGGAGCTGTTTTTT
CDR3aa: CASRGTNTGELFF

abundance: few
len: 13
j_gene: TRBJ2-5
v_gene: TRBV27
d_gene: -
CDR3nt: TGTGCCAGCAGTTTGGACTACCAAGAGACCCAGTACTTC
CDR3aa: CASSLDYQETQYF

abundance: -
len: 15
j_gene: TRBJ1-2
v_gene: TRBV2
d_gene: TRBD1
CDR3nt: TGTGCCAGCTGGGGGACAGCATCCAGCGGCTATGGCTACACCTTC
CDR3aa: CASWGTASSGYGYTF

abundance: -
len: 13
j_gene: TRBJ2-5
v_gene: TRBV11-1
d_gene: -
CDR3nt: TGTGCCAGCAGCTTAGCGGTCGCGGAGACCCAGTACTTC
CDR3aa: CASSLAVAETQYF

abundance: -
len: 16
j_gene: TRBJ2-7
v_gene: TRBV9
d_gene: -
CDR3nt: TGTGCCAGCAGCGTAGGGAGTCAGGCCAGCTCCTACGAGCAGTACTTC
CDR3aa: CASSVGSQASSYEQYF

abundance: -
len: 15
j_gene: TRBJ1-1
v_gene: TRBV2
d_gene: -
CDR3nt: TGTGCCAGCAGTGACCCCACGGGTAGGGAGGGCTATGAGATCTTT
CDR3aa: CASSDPTGREGYEIF

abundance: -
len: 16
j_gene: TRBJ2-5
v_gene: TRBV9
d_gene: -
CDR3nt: TGTGCCAGCAGCGTAGTATCGGACGGATTCCAAGAGACCCAGTACTTC
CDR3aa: CASSVVSDGFQETQYF

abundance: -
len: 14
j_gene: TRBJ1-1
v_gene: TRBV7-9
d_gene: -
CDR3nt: TGTGCCAGCAGCCACCCACAGAAGAACACTGAAGCTTTCTTT
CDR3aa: CASSHPQKNTEAFF

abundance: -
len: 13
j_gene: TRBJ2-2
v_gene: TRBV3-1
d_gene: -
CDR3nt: TGTGCCAGCAGCCCTGTGGGCACCGGGGAGCTGTTTTTT
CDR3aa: CASSPVGTGELFF

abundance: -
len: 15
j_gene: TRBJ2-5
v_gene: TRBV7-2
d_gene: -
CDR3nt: TGTGCCAGCAGCTCCTGGACCCAAAGAGAGGAGACCCAGTACTTC
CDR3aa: CASSSWTQREETQYF

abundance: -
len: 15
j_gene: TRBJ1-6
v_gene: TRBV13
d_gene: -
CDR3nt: TGTGCCAGCAGCTTAGGAGGACACGAATTTTCACCCCTCCACTTT
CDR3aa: CASSLGGHEFSPLHF

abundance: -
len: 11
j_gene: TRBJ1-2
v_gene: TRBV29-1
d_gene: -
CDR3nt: TGCAGCGCAACTACAGGGTATGGCTACACCTTC
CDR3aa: CSATTGYGYTF

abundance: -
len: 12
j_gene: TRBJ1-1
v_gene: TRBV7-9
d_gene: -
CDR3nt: TGTGCCAGCAGCTTTACGAACACTGAAGCTTTCTTT
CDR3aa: CASSFTNTEAFF